This TCR beta chain came from a study of response to subunit inactivated influenza vaccine. Study results and caveats: Authors suggested seasonal influenza vaccinations each recruit few new T cells.

A few counts support this clonotype. Its antigen remains unknown. TCRdb processed the RT-PCR reads anew with MiXCR; each CDR3 protein has one entry. The sample includes under 850,000 distinct CDR3 sequences, about 18% seen only once; the top ten take about 11%. The V and J ends lost 4 bases and 6 bases respectively, with 19 bases between them. Germline lookup yields CDR1 SGHKS and CDR2 YYEKEE (reference sequence). The CDR3 has 16 amino acids. The sequencing used PBMCs from blood, collected roughly 5 days after vaccination. J is TRBJ2-2 and V is TRBV5-5, with D uncertain. The sequence was obtained from a man aged 45-65 years who received an inactivated influenza vaccine. The CDR3 bases are TGTGCCAGCAGCCCTGTCCTCGGACCACTCCCCGGGGAGCTGTTTTTT. Its protein is CASSPVLGPLPGELFF.